This is a list of T cell receptor beta chains from one sample in a study of Ad26.COV2.S vaccination and SARS-CoV-2 variants. Clones were read by immunoSEQ multiplex PCR, and TCRdb kept only the in-frame ones, dropping some. The repertoire holds roughly 380,000 clones, with roughly 94% as singletons. Here the sequenced sample was peripheral blood, taken after recovery from COVID-19. Every receptor here comes from a human donor who had recovered from COVID-19. The conserved cysteine and the conserved F or W are not part of the CDR3 here.

length	V	CDR3
13	TRBV9	ASSVDVLGEGQAF
15	TRBV29-1	SVERIGAGAYQETQY
11	TRBV27	ASSLGSGGKLF
12	TRBV6-5	ASSQGQLINIQY
13	TRBV3-1/TRBV3-2	ASSPSGRANTEAF
13	TRBV11-3	ASSSHRGDSYEQY
11	TRBV5-1	ATRQGAQETQY
10	TRBV2	ASLRDSYEQY
13	TRBV21-1	ASSKSPQLNTEAF
12	TRBV6-2/TRBV6-3	ASSFSGGTDTQY